This passage covers 22 T cell receptor beta chains from one sample sequenced in a study of cytomegalovirus exposure and HLA in healthy donors. Primers: 60 Vbeta forward and 13 Jbeta reverse. Clones were sequenced by immunoSEQ multiplex PCR, and TCRdb holds only the in-frame ones, with some missing. Among roughly 160,000 clones, 65% to 80% were seen once, and the ten largest hold about 4.6%. The source material was PBMCs. Every receptor here comes from a man between 35 and 55 years old in good health and CMV-seronegative.

The genes are TRBV7-9 and TRBJ2-1; D gene ambiguous. Germline CDR1 is SEHNR and CDR2 is FQNEAQ (reference sequence). V lost 5 bases, J lost 1 base, and 12 bases lay in between. The CDR3 totals 15 residues. CDR3 nucleotides: TGTGCCAGCAGCCCCCCCCACTTGTCCTACAATGAGCAGTTCTTC. It encodes CASSPPHLSYNEQFF.

CDR3 sequence: CASSQGEYNEQFF. In DNA form, the CDR3 reads TGCGCCAGCAGCCAAGGAGAATACAATGAGCAGTTCTTC. The chain is built from TRBV4-1 and TRBJ2-1; no definite D call. The germline CDR1 and CDR2 sequences are MGHRA and YSYEKL. V gave up 1 base and J gave up 4 bases, with 5 bases separating them. CDR3 size: 13 residues.

As for this clone: An end of the junction does not agree with germline; a read error may underlie this. This chain uses TRBV7-9 with TRBJ2-7; 10 nucleotides agree with TRBD1. The CDR3 is 14 amino acids. The germline CDR1 and CDR2 sequences are SEHNR and FQNEAQ (reference sequence). CDR3 sequence (DNA): TGTTCCAGCAGCTTCGGGACAGGGGCCTACGAGCAGTACTTC. Its translation is CSSSFGTGAYEQYF.

This clone has more than one count but fewer than ten. The CDR3 here is CASSFVATEQFF. DNA of the CDR3: TGTGCCAGCAGCTTTGTAGCGACCGAGCAGTTCTTC. This chain connects TRBV5-6 to TRBJ2-1; D may be TRBD2 (5 bases). Germline lookup yields CDR1 SGHDT and CDR2 YYEEEE. The CDR3 length is 12 residues. Trimming removed 2 bases from V and 10 bases from J, with 10 bases in between.

The rearrangement links TRBV9 to TRBJ2-3; D is perhaps TRBD1 (6 bases). The V end was cut by 0 bases, the J end by 6 bases, with 11 bases between. There are 14 residues in the CDR3. CDR1 is SGDLS and CDR2 is YYNGEE in the germline V gene. DNA for the CDR3: TGTGCCAGCAGCGTAGACTCAGGGGAGGATACGCAGTATTTT. Translation: CASSVDSGEDTQYF.

DNA for the CDR3: TGCAGCGGGACAGGGGGCAGCGAGCAGTACTTC. This translates into CSGTGGSEQYF. This chain joins TRBV20-1 and TRBJ2-7; TRBD1 matches at 12 bases. The CDR3 loop spans 11 amino acids. Germline CDR1 is DFQATT and CDR2 is SNEGSKA (reference sequence).

The CDR3 protein is CASRTDRETYNEQFF. The CDR3 nucleotides are TGTGCCAGCAGGACAGACAGGGAAACCTACAATGAGCAGTTCTTC. J is TRBJ2-1 and V is TRBV6-5; 7 bases align to TRBD1. Germline assignment: CDR1 MNHEY and CDR2 SVGAGI. The V gene end was trimmed by 6 bases and the J gene end by 2 bases; junction bases not matched to a gene: 7. CDR3 length: 15 amino acids.

This rearrangement joins TRBV10-2 to TRBJ2-1, with TRBD2 identical over 10 bases. The CDR3 contains 17 residues. The germline V gene has CDR1 WSHSY and CDR2 SAAADI. Unmatched junction bases numbered 12, after V lost 1 base and J lost 9 bases. In DNA form, the CDR3 reads TGCGCCAGCAGTGAGTGGGAGCGGGGGGGCCAGGTATTTGAGCAGTTCTTC. This translates into CASSEWERGGQVFEQFF.

This clone appeared a few times. The V call is TRBV7-2, the J call TRBJ1-6; TRBD1 matches at 7 bases. The germline CDR1 and CDR2 sequences are SGHTA and FQGNSA. The V segment lost 8 bases and the J segment 7 bases; nucleotides outside the gene matches: 14. The CDR3 has 16 residues. The DNA of the CDR3 is TGTGCCAGCCATTATAAGAATCCAGGGGGGAATTCACCCCTCCACTTT. Translation: CASHYKNPGGNSPLHF.

This clone was seen a handful of times. The V call is TRBV7-9, the J call TRBJ2-7; possibly TRBD1 for D (6 bases). The CDR3 spans 15 residues. The V gene's germline CDR1 is SEHNR and CDR2 FQNEAQ (reference sequence). V dropped 3 bases and J dropped 2 bases, with 14 bases sitting between them. CDR3 DNA: TGTGCCAGCAGCTTCCATGGGACATCTACCTACGAGCAGTACTTC. Protein: CASSFHGTSTYEQYF.

This clone was seen a few times. V usage is TRBV18 and J usage is TRBJ1-6; 9 bases are a match to TRBD1. This CDR3 has 13 amino acids. In germline, CDR1 is KGHSH, CDR2 LQKENI. The junction had 4 bases not matched to a gene; V was cut back by 6 bases and J by 10 bases. CDR3: CASSDRGRSPLHF. The CDR3 region has the DNA TGTGCCAGCTCGGACAGGGGCAGGTCACCCCTCCACTTT.

This clone was counted a few times. The rearrangement joins TRBV27 to TRBJ1-6; TRBD1 agrees at 12 bases. Germline trimming cut 3 bases from V and 9 bases from J; bases unmatched to any gene: 9. The CDR3 spans 17 residues. Germline loops: CDR1 MNHEY, CDR2 SMNVEV (reference sequence). The CDR3: CASSLTGTGGAGSPLHF. The CDR3 bases are TGTGCCAGCAGTTTGACCGGGACAGGGGGCGCAGGTTCACCCCTCCACTTT.

CDR3 loop: CASSADRLANYGYTF. The CDR3 nucleotides read TGTGCCAGCAGCGCCGACAGGCTAGCTAACTATGGCTACACCTTC. The chain carries TRBV6-5 and TRBJ1-2; tentative D call: TRBD1 (6 bases). The CDR3 extends over 15 amino acids. V was pared by 6 bases and J by 0 bases, with 14 bases between. The V gene's germline CDR1 is MNHEY and CDR2 SVGAGI.

CDR3 nucleotides: TGTGCCAGCAAGAACCCGGGACTACCCTCCTACAATGAGCAGTTCTTC. Translating it yields CASKNPGLPSYNEQFF. The chain joins TRBV6-4 to TRBJ2-1, with TRBD2 matching 7 bases. The J segment lost 0 bases and the V segment lost 7 bases, leaving 9 bases of the junction unmatched. The CDR3 runs to 16 residues. Germline CDR1 reads MRHNA; CDR2 reads SNTAGT.

The CDR3 is CASRTGMNTEAFF. CDR3 coding DNA: TGTGCCAGTAGAACAGGGATGAACACTGAAGCTTTCTTT. The chain joins TRBV19 to TRBJ1-1, with a possible D match to TRBD1 (6 bases). Per the germline V gene, CDR1 is LNHDA and CDR2 is SQIVND (reference sequence). This CDR3 contains 13 residues. V was shortened by 6 bases and J by 0 bases, with 8 bases between the two germline ends. Supplemented by reference TRBV19 and TRBJ1-1, the full variable domain reads DGGITQSPKYLFRKEGQNVTLSCEQNLNHDAMYWYRQDPGQGLRLIYYSQIVNDFQKGDIAEGYSVSREKKESFPLTVTSAQKNPTAFYLCASRTGMNTEAFFGQGTRLTVV.

The chain carries TRBV2 and TRBJ1-1; no firm D call. The V gene lost 8 bases and the J gene lost 6 bases, with 7 bases spanning the gap. This CDR3 region has 10 residues. CDR1 SNHLY and CDR2 FYNNEI come from the germline V gene. The CDR3 protein is CASRIAEAFF. The CDR3 DNA is TGTGCCAGCCGTATTGCTGAAGCTTTCTTT.

Worth noting for this clone: Other DNA variants within this sample encode the same CDR3. This sequence joins TRBV2 and TRBJ1-5; 9 nucleotides agree with TRBD1. Trimming at V came to 4 bases and at J to 5 bases, leaving 6 bases not matched to a gene. This CDR3 is 15 amino acids long. Germline V gene sequence: CDR1 SNHLY, CDR2 FYNNEI. CDR3 bases: TGTGCCAGCAGTGCCTGGACAGGGGTTGATCAGCCCCAGCATTTT. Translating it yields CASSAWTGVDQPQHF.

A single count supports this clone. The CDR3 DNA follows: TGCGCCAGCAGCTTGCCACAGGGTGAGAACTCCTACGAGCAGTACTTC. Translated: CASSLPQGENSYEQYF. The V call is TRBV5-1, the J call TRBJ2-7, with D perhaps TRBD1 (6 bases). There are 16 residues in the CDR3. The V gene lost 1 base and the J gene lost 0 bases, with 14 bases spanning the gap. Germline CDR1 SGHRS, CDR2 YFSETQ. Full variable domain (missing parts from reference TRBV5-1 and TRBJ2-7): KAGVTQTPRYLIKTRGQQVTLSCSPISGHRSVSWYQQTPGQGLQFLFEYFSETQRNKGNFPGRFSGRQFSNSRSEMNVSTLELGDSALYLCASSLPQGENSYEQYFGPGTRLTVT.

The chain joins TRBV9 to TRBJ2-3; TRBD2 is a possible D gene (6 bases). The CDR3 consists of 13 residues. Germline-derived CDR1 and CDR2 are SGDLS and YYNGEE. V was pared by 4 bases and J by 4 bases, with 10 bases between. The CDR3 coding sequence is TGTGCCAGCAGCACGGGACTGTCAGATACGCAGTATTTT. As protein: CASSTGLSDTQYF.

The chain uses TRBV2 and TRBJ1-1; no definite D call. CDR1 and CDR2 from the germline V gene are SNHLY and FYNNEI. V lost 3 bases and J 6 bases, leaving 11 bases between the germline ends. There are 13 residues in the CDR3. For the CDR3, the DNA is TGTGCCAGCAGTGATGTGGGCTGGCCTGAAGCTTTCTTT. This translates into CASSDVGWPEAFF.

The chain couples TRBV7-3 to TRBJ2-3, with 7 bases lining up with TRBD1. Per the germline V gene, CDR1 is SGHTA and CDR2 is FQGTGA. The CDR3 contains 14 residues. Germline trimming cut 6 bases from V and 1 base from J; bases unmatched to any gene: 4. CDR3 protein: CASSRQGGTDTQYF. In DNA form, the CDR3 reads TGTGCCAGCAGTCGACAGGGTGGCACAGATACGCAGTATTTT.

Of note for this clone: One end of the junction fails to match germline, which may point to a read error. The V gene is TRBV7-7, the J gene TRBJ2-2, with a weak D call TRBD2 (6 bases). Germline-derived CDR1 and CDR2 are SSHAT and FNYEAQ (reference sequence). This CDR3 is 14 amino acids long. Written as DNA, the CDR3 is TGTGCTAGCAGCTTAGCGCCGGGGGCCGGGGAGCTGTTTTTT. Residues: CASSLAPGAGELFF.